Below, one T cell receptor (beta chain) is given with its context. The target antigen is unknown. Negative isolation was applied to CD8+ and CD4+ T cells, and FACS enrichment was applied to TEMRA cells. The CDR3 loop spans 15 amino acids. With V trimmed by 7 bases and J by 4 bases, 7 bases remained unmatched. Germline V gene data show CDR1 as SGHDT and CDR2 as YYEEEE. Random hexamers primed reverse transcription of about 0.5 to 1 ug RNA. A multiplex approach, immunoSEQ multiplex PCR, amplified TCR beta CDR3 across 54 Vbeta and 13 Jbeta. Each CDR3 protein gets one entry after TCRdb re-called the immunoSEQ multiplex PCR reads with MiXCR. The sample holds 300,000 to 350,000 distinct CDR3 sequences, around 92% seen once. This sample was included in a study of CD8 T cells in Susac syndrome. Findings of the study overall: The study conceded that relatively few individuals underwent its TCR sequencing and HLA analysis.

The gene calls are TRBV5-6 and TRBJ2-2, with 10 nucleotides matching TRBD1. The TCR was taken from a human donor with multiple sclerosis. What was sequenced was CD4+ T cells from PBMCs. The CDR3 DNA is TGTGCCAGCGGTAGACAGGGGGCAATCACCGGGGAGCTGTTTTTT. Amino acid sequence: CASGRQGAITGELFF.